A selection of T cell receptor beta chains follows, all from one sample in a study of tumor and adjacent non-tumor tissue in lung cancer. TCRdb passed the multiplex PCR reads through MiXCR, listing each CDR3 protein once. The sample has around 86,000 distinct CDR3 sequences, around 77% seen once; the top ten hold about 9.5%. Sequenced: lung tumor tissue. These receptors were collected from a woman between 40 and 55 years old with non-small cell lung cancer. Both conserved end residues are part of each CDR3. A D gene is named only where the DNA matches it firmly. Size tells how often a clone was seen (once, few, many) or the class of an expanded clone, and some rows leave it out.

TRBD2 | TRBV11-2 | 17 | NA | CTSSPGTSGTSYNEQFF
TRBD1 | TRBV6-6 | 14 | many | CASSYNEGAGEQYF
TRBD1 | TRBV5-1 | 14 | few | CASSPDRARKTQYF
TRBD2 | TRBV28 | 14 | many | CASSPGLAAREQYF
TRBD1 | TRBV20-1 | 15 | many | CSARDRRTGTYEQYF
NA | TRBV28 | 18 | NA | CASSTYARGALNAYEHYF
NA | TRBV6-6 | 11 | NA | CASSEDDRRYF
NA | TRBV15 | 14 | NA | CATSRDAGVETRYF
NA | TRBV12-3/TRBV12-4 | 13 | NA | CACWDKRNIEAFF
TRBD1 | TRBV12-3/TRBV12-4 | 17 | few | CASSPPTGIEGAYERYF
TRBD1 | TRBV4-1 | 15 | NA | CASSRRDSIAETQYF
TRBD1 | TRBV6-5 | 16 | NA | CVSSYSSGQGLNGHTF
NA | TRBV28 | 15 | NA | CASNYTRPTNYGYTF
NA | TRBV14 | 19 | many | CASSQEYRWGGPIGETQYF
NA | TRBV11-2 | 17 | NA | CTSSFSLGGGSTDTQYF
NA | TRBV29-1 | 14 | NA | CSIEPGFTYNEQFF
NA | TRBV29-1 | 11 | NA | CNVGLNYEQYF
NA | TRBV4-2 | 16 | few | CASNHAYRVVTGELFF
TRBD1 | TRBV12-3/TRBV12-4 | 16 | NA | CVNSPGTGALNQPQHF
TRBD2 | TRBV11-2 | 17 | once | CASSLVVSGRVGDAQYF
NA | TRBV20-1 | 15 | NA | CRTDWGETFTWELFF
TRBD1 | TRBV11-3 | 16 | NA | CASSLRAGGRRDTQNF
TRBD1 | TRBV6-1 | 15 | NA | CANSERETGAYEQYF
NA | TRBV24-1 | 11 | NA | CATSDYNKQFF
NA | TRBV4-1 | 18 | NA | CASSFQPAQGPGANVLTF
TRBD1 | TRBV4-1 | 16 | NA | CTSSQDPGTGYDTQYF
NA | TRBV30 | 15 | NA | CTWSVGRGDSYEQYF
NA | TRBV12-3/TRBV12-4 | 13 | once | CASSSTGTGELFF
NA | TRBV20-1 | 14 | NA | CSAGRDCVSYVQYF
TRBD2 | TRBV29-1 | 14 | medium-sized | CSVAAGYSYNEQFF
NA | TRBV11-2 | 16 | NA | CASNPKTGGGPNKQYF
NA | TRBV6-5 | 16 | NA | CASRYSWGRVTGELFF
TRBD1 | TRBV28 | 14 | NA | CASGGQDVSNAIYF
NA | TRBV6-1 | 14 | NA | CANSDSGRDTEAFF
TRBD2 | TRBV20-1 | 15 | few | CSATPGGGKKETQYF
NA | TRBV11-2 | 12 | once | CTSSLTQDEQHF
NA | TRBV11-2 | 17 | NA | CANSLRASAAKSYEQYF
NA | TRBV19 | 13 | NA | CASTLTGYNEQFF
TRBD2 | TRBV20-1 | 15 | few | CSAPSRMTSGNEQFF
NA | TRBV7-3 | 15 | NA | CASSSRGLPNNEQFF
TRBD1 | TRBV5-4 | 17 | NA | CASSVVGQGVFNYGYTF
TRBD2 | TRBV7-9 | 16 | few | CASSLTSGSSYSEQFF
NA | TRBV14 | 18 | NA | CTSSQGGRRGSSYNEQFF
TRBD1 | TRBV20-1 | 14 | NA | CSVRGSGGRREQYF
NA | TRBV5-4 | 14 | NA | CAGSSLYNTDTQYF
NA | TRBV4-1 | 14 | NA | CANSQVRGDHGYTF
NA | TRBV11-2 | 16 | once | CTSSQIVTRRSGKLFF
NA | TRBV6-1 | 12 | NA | CACSSGTREQFF
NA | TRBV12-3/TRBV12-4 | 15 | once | CANRPSDSSGNTIYF
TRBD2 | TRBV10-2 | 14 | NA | CANKLTPSGGEQCF
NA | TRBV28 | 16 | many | CASRLSDRTGANVLTF
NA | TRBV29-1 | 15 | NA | CSVYGGQISTVTQYF
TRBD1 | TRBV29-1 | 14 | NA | CGVGTEFSYNEQFF
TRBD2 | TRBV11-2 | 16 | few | CASSLQLASTTGELFF
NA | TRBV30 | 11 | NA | CTRIRNTEAFF
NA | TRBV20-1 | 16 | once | CSTRDHSVGVSYEQYF
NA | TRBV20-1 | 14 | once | CSASVRGEKTEAFF
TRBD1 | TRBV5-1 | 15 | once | CASRPGTGMANEQFF